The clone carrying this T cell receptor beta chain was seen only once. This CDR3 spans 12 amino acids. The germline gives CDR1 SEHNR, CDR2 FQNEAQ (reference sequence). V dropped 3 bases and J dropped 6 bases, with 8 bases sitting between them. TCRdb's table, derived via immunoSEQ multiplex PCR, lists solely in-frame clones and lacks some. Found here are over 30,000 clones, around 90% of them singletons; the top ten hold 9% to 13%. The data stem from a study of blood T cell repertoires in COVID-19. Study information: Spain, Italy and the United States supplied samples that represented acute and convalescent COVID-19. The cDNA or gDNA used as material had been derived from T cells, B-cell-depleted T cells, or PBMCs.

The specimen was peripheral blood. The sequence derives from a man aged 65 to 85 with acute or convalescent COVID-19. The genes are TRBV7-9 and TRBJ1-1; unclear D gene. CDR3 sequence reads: CASSFTESEAFF. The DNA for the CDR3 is TGTGCCAGCAGCTTTACTGAGTCTGAAGCTTTCTTT.